Each of the 23 T cell receptor beta chains below was sequenced from the same sample in a study of T cells in Graves' hyperthyroidism and ophthalmopathy. TCR beta CDR3 region amplification was performed from RNA transcripts. The primer set for the first-round RT-PCR of the TCR CDR3 was HTBI. TCRdb recomputed calls from the multiplex PCR reads with MiXCR, one row per CDR3 protein. The sample carries approximately 590,000 distinct CDR3 sequences, 35% to 55% recorded once. The sequencing sample was made of peripheral blood or thyroid tissue (not recorded which). These receptors were obtained from a woman between 18 and 29 years old with Graves' hyperthyroidism.

This clonotype was observed at least ten times. The chain combines TRBV2 with TRBJ1-6, with unresolved D. Germline V lookup: CDR1 SNHLY, CDR2 FYNNEI. Trimming pared 2 bases from V and 3 bases from J, leaving 8 bases between. The CDR3 runs 15 residues. As DNA, the CDR3 is TGTGCCAGCAGTGAATCCGGGTACTATAATTCACCCCTCCACTTT. This gives the protein CASSESGYYNSPLHF.

The J gene is TRBJ1-6, the V gene TRBV7-4; unclear D gene. The CDR3 is made up of 18 amino acids. Deletions cut 1 base from V and 5 bases from J, with 18 bases between. In germline, CDR1 is SGHVT, CDR2 SQSDAQ. The CDR3 DNA reads as TGTGCCAGCAGCTTAGTTAGTTTTCGGGCCGTCAATAATTCACCCCTCCACTTT. The encoded protein is CASSLVSFRAVNNSPLHF.

V is TRBV10-3 and J is TRBJ1-2; D uncertain. This CDR3 has 15 amino acids. V was shortened by 3 bases and J by 6 bases, with 17 bases between the two germline ends. Germline CDR1 reads ENHRY; CDR2 reads SYGVKD. CDR3 residues: CAISDSSGPWDGYTF. The CDR3 region has the DNA TGTGCCATCAGTGATTCTAGCGGCCCTTGGGATGGCTACACCTTC.

This clonotype was found a few times. This chain links TRBV19 with TRBJ1-1; D unresolved. The CDR3 sequence is 13 residues long. The germline gives CDR1 LNHDA, CDR2 SQIVND (reference sequence). V lost 7 bases and J 6 bases, leaving 15 bases between the germline ends. The CDR3 region has the DNA TGTGCCAGTACCACCGGGAGGGTTTCTGAAGCTTTCTTT. It is translated as CASTTGRVSEAFF.

For the CDR3, the DNA is TGTGCCACCAGTGATTTTCGGGAGAATGAGCAGTTCTTC. Protein product: CATSDFRENEQFF. The V call is TRBV24-1, the J call TRBJ2-1, with D possibly being TRBD2 (6 bases). CDR3 length equals 13 residues. Germline V gene lookup returns CDR1 KGHDR and CDR2 SFDVKD. V lost 1 base and J 7 bases, leaving 7 bases between the germline ends.

This clonotype was seen a few times. J is TRBJ2-5 and V is TRBV24-1; TRBD2 agrees at 12 bases. With 2 bases clipped from V and 2 bases from J, the junction kept 8 bases outside the gene matches. The CDR3 runs to 18 residues. Germline values: CDR1 KGHDR, CDR2 SFDVKD. CDR3: CATSDSLTSGSRQETQYF. As DNA, the CDR3 is TGTGCCACCAGTGATTCCTTGACTAGCGGGAGTCGACAAGAGACCCAGTACTTC.

This chain connects TRBV29-1 to TRBJ1-4; D is possibly TRBD1 (5 bases). From germline, CDR1 is SQVTM and CDR2 ANQGSEA. V was clipped by 5 bases and J by 4 bases, with 11 bases between them. The CDR3 has 13 residues. CDR3 in amino acids: CSVWRDVNEKLFF. DNA for the CDR3: TGCAGCGTTTGGCGGGACGTTAATGAAAAACTGTTTTTT. The complete variable domain, with remaining parts taken from reference TRBV29-1 and TRBJ1-4, reads SAVISQKPSRDICQRGTSLTIQCQVDSQVTMMFWYRQQPGQSLTLIATANQGSEATYESGFVIDKFPISRPNLTFSTLTVSNMSPEDSSIYLCSVWRDVNEKLFFGSGTQLSVL.

This clonotype appeared a few times. A junction end diverges from the germline sequence, so it may reflect a read error. The V gene is TRBV24-1, the J gene TRBJ1-2; D perhaps matches TRBD1 (6 bases). The CDR3 spans 14 residues. Looked up from germline, CDR1 is KGHDR and CDR2 is SFDVKD. For the CDR3, the DNA is TGTGCCAGCAGTCCCCAAACAGGGCGCTATGGCTACACCTTC. It codes for CASSPQTGRYGYTF.

This clonotype was counted a few times. J is TRBJ2-3 and V is TRBV25-1; 12 bases map to TRBD2. CDR3 size: 17 residues. CDR1 and CDR2 from the germline V gene are MGHDK and SYGVNS. Trimming took 6 bases from V and 6 from J; bases not matched to a gene: 13. This CDR3 reads CASSLPLAGGPADTQYF. The CDR3 DNA is TGTGCCAGCAGCCTTCCGCTAGCGGGAGGGCCAGCTGATACGCAGTATTTT.

The chain combines TRBV7-9 with TRBJ1-1; D is unresolved. Germline values: CDR1 SEHNR, CDR2 FQNEAQ (reference sequence). The CDR3 runs 13 residues. In nucleotides, the CDR3 is TGTGCTACCAGCTCCGCCCGGGCCATTGAAGCTTTCTTT. It yields the protein CATSSARAIEAFF.

There are many counts of this clonotype. The chain joins TRBV29-1 to TRBJ2-5; TRBD2 is a possible D gene (6 bases). The CDR3 sequence is 10 residues long. Trimming took 7 bases from V and 5 from J, leaving 8 bases between them. Germline CDR1 is SQVTM and CDR2 is ANQGSEA. CDR3 loop: CSGSGETQYF. CDR3 nucleotide sequence: TGCAGCGGGAGCGGGGAGACCCAGTACTTC.

This sequence joins TRBV7-9 and TRBJ1-3; 7 bases are a match to TRBD1. The germline V gene encodes CDR1 SEHNR and CDR2 FQNEAQ (reference sequence). The CDR3 totals 14 residues. V trimming: 5 bases; J trimming: 11 bases; junction bases outside the gene matches: 12. The CDR3 reads CASSRGPGGPAIYF. The CDR3 DNA follows: TGTGCCAGCAGCCGGGGGCCAGGGGGGCCCGCCATATATTTT.

The J gene is TRBJ2-5, the V gene TRBV20-1; perhaps TRBD1 as D (5 bases). Germline CDR1 is DFQATT and CDR2 is SNEGSKA (reference sequence). V was shortened by 3 bases and J by 5 bases, with 10 bases between the two germline ends. The length of the CDR3 is 12 residues. The chain's CDR3 is CSASWGYETQYF. CDR3 sequence (DNA): TGCAGTGCTAGCTGGGGCTATGAGACCCAGTACTTC.

The genes are TRBV6-2 or TRBV6-3 and TRBJ2-7; no definite D call. Trimming pared 0 bases from V and 2 bases from J, leaving 14 bases between. CDR3 length equals 16 residues. Germline V gives CDR1 MNHEY, CDR2 SVGEGT. The CDR3 is CASSYSRVRRPYEQYF. In DNA form, the CDR3 reads TGTGCCAGCAGTTACTCGAGAGTTAGGCGACCCTACGAGCAGTACTTC.

This clonotype was seen more than once but under ten times. The rearrangement links TRBV7-2 to TRBJ1-1, with D perhaps matching TRBD1 (6 bases). The CDR3 runs to 14 residues. Trimming shortened V by 5 bases and J by 1 base, and 11 bases separated the two germline ends. Germline CDR1 SGHTA, CDR2 FQGNSA. CDR3 DNA sequence: TGTGCCAGCAGCGGGCAGACAGGGAACACTGAAGCTTTCTTT. Translating gives CASSGQTGNTEAFF.

The chain is built from TRBV2 and TRBJ1-2; D is unclear. From germline, CDR1 is SNHLY and CDR2 FYNNEI. The CDR3 covers 14 residues. The ends were cut back, 5 bases at V and 3 bases at J, with 13 bases in the middle. In nucleotides, the CDR3 is TGTGCCAGCAGTTTCGCGCGGGCTGACTATGGCTACACCTTC. This gives the protein CASSFARADYGYTF.

The V and J genes are TRBV7-9 and TRBJ1-1, with 10 bases identical to TRBD1. The CDR3 contains 15 residues. Germline V CDR1 and CDR2: SEHNR, FQNEAQ (reference sequence). V dropped 5 bases and J dropped 1; count of bases not matched to a gene: 4. The CDR3 region is CASSLWDRGNTEAFF. The CDR3 coding sequence is TGTGCCAGCAGCCTATGGGACAGGGGGAACACTGAAGCTTTCTTT.

The J gene is TRBJ1-2, the V gene TRBV2, with D unclear. CDR3 size: 13 residues. Trimming took 5 bases from V and 5 from J, leaving 12 bases between them. The germline CDR1 and CDR2 sequences are SNHLY and FYNNEI. This CDR3 is CASSFLGLYGYTF. The CDR3 DNA reads TGTGCCAGCAGTTTCCTTGGCCTTTATGGCTACACCTTC.

There are a few counts of this clonotype. The J gene is TRBJ1-1, the V gene TRBV11-2; D is perhaps TRBD1 (6 bases). CDR3 length equals 15 residues. Trimming stripped 4 bases from V and 2 bases from J, with 14 bases between. In germline, CDR1 is SGHAT, CDR2 FQNNGV. Written as DNA, the CDR3 is TGTGCCAGCAGCTCCCACTGGACAGCCAACACTGAAGCTTTCTTT. It encodes CASSSHWTANTEAFF. Full variable domain (remainder filled in from reference TRBV11-2 and TRBJ1-1): EAGVAQSPRYKIIEKRQSVAFWCNPISGHATLYWYQQILGQGPKLLIQFQNNGVVDDSQLPKDRFSAERLKGVDSTLKIQPAKLEDSAVYLCASSSHWTANTEAFFGQGTRLTVV.

In this sample, this clonotype turned up a few times. The V and J genes are TRBV2 and TRBJ2-7; a possible D gene is TRBD2 (6 bases). CDR3 length: 14 residues. Trimming removed 6 bases at V and 0 bases at J, with 12 bases between. The germline CDR1 and CDR2 sequences are SNHLY and FYNNEI. The DNA of the CDR3 is TGTGCCAGCAGATCCGGGACTCGCTCCTACGAGCAGTACTTC. Translation: CASRSGTRSYEQYF.

V and J are TRBV14 and TRBJ1-5; the D gene is possibly TRBD1 (5 bases). V shed 4 bases and J shed 0 bases, with 16 bases lying between them. The germline gives CDR1 SGHDN, CDR2 FVKESK. This CDR3 has 17 amino acids. The CDR3 region has the DNA TGTGCCAGCAGCCCTGACACCGGGGACGATAGCAATCAGCCCCAGCATTTT. Protein: CASSPDTGDDSNQPQHF.

This clonotype has only a few counts. The CDR3 here is CASVSTGTRSNQPQHF. CDR3 coding DNA: TGTGCTAGTGTGAGCACCGGGACAAGAAGCAATCAGCCCCAGCATTTT. The chain recombines TRBV9 with TRBJ1-5; possible D gene TRBD1, 6 bases. The CDR3 has 16 residues. Looked up from germline, CDR1 is SGDLS and CDR2 is YYNGEE.

This chain joins TRBV29-1 and TRBJ1-2; 12 bases match TRBD1. V gave up 8 bases and J gave up 7 bases; unmatched junction bases: 8. CDR1 is SQVTM and CDR2 is ANQGSEA in the germline V gene. The CDR3 contains 13 residues. In DNA form, the CDR3 reads TGCAGCTTCGGGACAGGGGGCGCGGGTGGCTACACCTTC. This encodes CSFGTGGAGGYTF.